This passage covers 10 T cell receptor beta chains from one sample sequenced in a study of vaccination effects on CD4 cells after COVID-19. The antigens these receptors bind are not known. Antigen-specific CD4+ T cell clonotypes were called by their expansion after viral peptide-pool culture in ViraFEST. Upon completion of 10 to 11 days in culture, CD4+ T cells were isolated. Each participant was given two doses of one vaccine (BNT162b2 or mRNA-1273). Assay: immunoSEQ multiplex PCR; the TCRdb copy retains only in-frame clones and omits some. The sample gives more than 60,000 clones, around two thirds of which show up once; about 1.4% is in the top ten. The material was CD4+ T cells from PBMCs cultured with HCoV-229E spike peptides, obtained after COVID-19 vaccination. These receptors were obtained from a human donor who received a COVID-19 vaccine.

The chain combines TRBV29-1 with TRBJ1-2; the D gene is possibly TRBD1 (6 bases). Germline CDR1 SQVTM, CDR2 ANQGSEA. The ends were cut back, 5 bases at V and 8 bases at J, with 18 bases in the middle. The CDR3 spans 13 residues. The CDR3 reads CSVRDTGPRGYTF. The CDR3 nucleotides are TGCAGCGTTCGGGACACAGGCCCCAGGGGCTACACCTTC.

This clone was observed a few times. The chain is built from TRBV18 and TRBJ2-7; 8 nucleotides agree with TRBD1. CDR3 length equals 13 residues. Germline-derived CDR1 and CDR2 are KGHSH and LQKENI. V was clipped by 2 bases and J by 7 bases; unmatched bases: 4. The CDR3 reads CASSPVNRGEQYV. CDR3 bases: TGTGCCAGCTCACCAGTGAACAGGGGGGAGCAGTACGTC.

This sequence joins TRBV6-6 and TRBJ1-2; D gene ambiguous. CDR3 length: 16 residues. Germline V gene lookup returns CDR1 MNHNY and CDR2 SVGAGI (reference sequence). Trimming removed 5 bases from V and 2 bases from J, with 18 bases in between. Here the CDR3 reads CASSTPREAVNYGYTF. The CDR3 DNA is TGTGCCAGCAGTACCCCCCGGGAAGCAGTAAACTATGGCTACACCTTC.

This sequence joins TRBV6-5 and TRBJ2-3; 9 bases map to TRBD1. The CDR3 length is 13 residues. Per germline, CDR1 MNHEY and CDR2 SVGAGI. J was trimmed by 3 bases and V by 9 bases; bases with no gene match: 4. The DNA of the CDR3 is TGTGCCAGTAAGACAGGGGGGACAGATACGCAGTATTTT. Protein: CASKTGGTDTQYF.

This clone came up once. J is TRBJ1-2 and V is TRBV6-5, with 8 bases aligning to TRBD1. The CDR3 runs to 14 residues. Germline loops: CDR1 MNHEY, CDR2 SVGAGI. The V and J ends lost 4 bases and 4 bases, in that order; junction bases with no gene match: 5. The CDR3 DNA is TGTGCCAGCAGTTCCGGGACAGGCCCCTATGGCTACACCTTC. Translating gives CASSSGTGPYGYTF.

The gene calls are TRBV19 and TRBJ2-2; D remains unclear. V shed 6 bases and J shed 1 base, with 0 bases lying between them. Per the germline V gene, CDR1 is LNHDA and CDR2 is SQIVND (reference sequence). This CDR3 is built from 11 residues. The CDR3 protein is CASRNTGELFF. The CDR3 coding sequence is TGTGCCAGTAGGAACACCGGGGAGCTGTTTTTT.

This clone was seen only a few times. The V gene is TRBV10-1, the J gene TRBJ2-5; D is unresolved. The CDR3 extends over 13 amino acids. Germline lookup yields CDR1 WNHNN and CDR2 SYGVQD (reference sequence). Trimming pared 8 bases from V and 0 bases from J, leaving 10 bases between. CDR3 protein: CASEPKYQETQYF. The CDR3 nucleotides are TGCGCCAGCGAACCCAAGTACCAAGAGACCCAGTACTTC.

V gene TRBV30 combines with J gene TRBJ2-2; 7 nucleotides line up with TRBD2. The CDR3 is 15 residues long. CDR1 is GTSNPN and CDR2 is SVGIG in the germline V gene (reference sequence). V shed 0 bases, J shed 8 bases, and the junction held 9 bases outside the gene matches. CDR3 DNA: TGTGCCTGGAGTGTATTAAGGTCCGGGAGGGGGGAGCTGTTTTTT. Its protein is CAWSVLRSGRGELFF.

This chain joins TRBV4-2 and TRBJ2-1; D remains unclear. Germline V gene data show CDR1 as LGHNA and CDR2 as YNFKEQ. The CDR3 has 21 amino acids. V gave up 2 bases and J gave up 0 bases, with 26 bases separating them. The CDR3 coding sequence is TGTGCCAGCAGCCAATCAGGACCATGGGGTAATTTCCCTAGCTCCTACAATGAGCAGTTCTTC. It is translated as CASSQSGPWGNFPSSYNEQFF.

The V and J genes are TRBV3-1 (or the pseudogene TRBV3-2) and TRBJ2-2; 9 nucleotides align to TRBD1. There are 17 residues in the CDR3. V gave up 0 bases and J gave up 6 bases; unmatched junction bases: 8. Germline loops: CDR1 LGHDT, CDR2 YNNKEL (reference sequence). The CDR3 sequence is CASSQDWDRVGSGELFF. The CDR3 coding sequence is TGTGCCAGCAGCCAAGATTGGGACAGGGTTGGGTCCGGGGAGCTGTTTTTT.